Shown below are 2 T cell receptor beta chains from a single sample sequenced in a study of blood T cell repertoires in COVID-19. Profiled with immunoSEQ multiplex PCR; TCRdb holds only in-frame clones, not every one. The data show around 270,000 clones, 75% to 90% seen once. Input material: PBMCs or T cells enriched from blood (not recorded which). These receptors all come from a woman between 40 and 55 years old who had been exposed to COVID-19.

The chain joins TRBV19 to TRBJ1-2; D gene uncertain. The germline V gene has CDR1 LNHDA and CDR2 SQIVND (reference sequence). Trimming took off 3 bases at V and 1 base at J, with 9 bases between the two ends. The length of the CDR3 is 14 residues. For the CDR3, the DNA is TGTGCCAGTAGTATTCCAGGCAATAACTATGGCTACACCTTC. Its translation is CASSIPGNNYGYTF.

The rearrangement joins TRBV19 to TRBJ1-1; a possible D gene is TRBD1 (6 bases). There are 12 residues in the CDR3. Germline-derived CDR1 and CDR2 are LNHDA and SQIVND (reference sequence). Trimming took off 8 bases at V and 8 bases at J, with 15 bases between the two ends. The CDR3 DNA reads as TGTGCCAGTGGGATTACAGGGCTGGAAGCTTTCTTT. Translated, it gives CASGITGLEAFF.